A single T cell receptor (beta chain) is shown here with its context. The record originates from a study of blood T cell repertoires in COVID-19. Across the study: Specimens from acute and convalescent COVID-19 originated in the United States, Italy and Spain. Nucleic acid was either cDNA or gDNA, and it came from T cells, B-cell-depleted T cells, or PBMCs.

Method: immunoSEQ multiplex PCR; TCRdb's copy keeps in-frame clones and lacks some. The table includes more than 85,000 clones, approximately 82% detected once. V lost 3 bases to trimming and J lost 8 bases; unmatched junction nucleotides: 7. The CDR3 length is 14 residues. Looked up from germline, CDR1 is SGHRS and CDR2 is YFSETQ. The sequenced sample consisted of peripheral blood. This sequence originates from a woman of 80 years or more with acute or convalescent COVID-19. The chain is built from TRBV5-1 and TRBJ2-1; TRBD2 matches 8 bases. CDR3 amino acids: CASSSGPGRDEQFF. The CDR3, as DNA: TGCGCCAGCAGCTCCGGCCCCGGGAGGGATGAGCAGTTCTTC.